A single T cell receptor (beta chain) is shown here with its context. This clonotype showed up many times. Its specific antigen is unknown. Base quality data are lacking; no much larger clone is found one base away. This specimen belongs to a study of T cells in Graves' hyperthyroidism and ophthalmopathy (dated by TCRdb to between 2018 and 2020). Study-wide context: Peripheral blood was sampled at the time of initial diagnosis, prior to any treatment. Prospective prediction of ophthalmopathy was tested in an independent validation cohort of 18 to 20 hyperthyroidism patients and 17 patients who later progressed to ophthalmopathy. According to the paper, TCR Vbeta CDR3 sequencing was carried out on 135 peripheral blood samples, which came from 40 to 45 ophthalmopathy, 80 or so hyperthyroidism and some 17 progressor patients. In addition, the study compared T-cell repertoires in thyroid tissue and in blood from 6 or 7 Graves' hyperthyroidism patients. After sampling, hyperthyroidism patients received methimazole starting at 30 mg daily, and ophthalmopathy patients received high-dose intravenous methylprednisolone. The approximately 90 discovery patients were divided at random into training and test sets in a 7:3 ratio. TCR V-J signatures able to tell the groups apart were searched for in a discovery cohort of 90 to 100 patients, of whom under 45 had Graves' ophthalmopathy and about 60 had stable Graves' hyperthyroidism.

Moderately to severely active disease, a Clinical Activity Score of at least 3, a NOSPECS grade of at least 4, and a duration under 3 months were present in ophthalmopathy patients. Any patient with an uncontrolled infection, another autoimmune disease, pregnancy or lactation was excluded. Diagnoses relied on clinical symptoms, serum thyroxine and TRAb, thyroid ultrasound and orbital computed tomography. PBMCs were separated from roughly 10 ml of fresh peripheral blood using Ficoll-Paque density gradient centrifugation. Total RNA was extracted using Trizol reagent, and RNA quality was assessed on an Agilent 2100 Bioanalyzer. The TCR beta CDR3 regions were amplified from RNA transcripts. A first-round RT-PCR of the TCR CDR3 used the HTBI primer set with the Qiagen OneStep RT-PCR kit. The libraries were constructed in a second round of multiplex PCR and then size-selected and purified. The libraries were sequenced on an Illumina HiSeq2000 using paired-end 100 bp reads. In the paper's pipeline: SOAPnuke was used to process the raw data, with reads discarded if the reads contained adapters or uncalled bases, had a mean Phred below 15, or lacked an exact constant-primer or identifier match. COPE v1.2.5 was used to merge high-quality paired reads, and clonotypes were defined as unique nucleotide sequences. Clonotypes were aligned to IMGT TRBV, TRBD and TRBJ reference segments using MiTCR v1.1. The analysis was restricted to V-J combinations with a frequency above 0.0001, which together covered 99% to 99.2% of the repertoires. A TCS score was defined as the ratio between F50 (clonal expansion) and ExV (chaos), using BLOSUM62-based TCRdist between CDR3 peptides within each V-J. Welch's t-statistics and random forest reduced approximately 520 V-J features to 10 to 15, which were used in a naive Bayes classifier (R e1071). The raw public reads went through TCRdb reprocessing: fastp at Q25, MiXCR clone calling, in-frame beta chains kept. For every CDR3 protein sequence, its rows merge into one entry that carries the most common genes and DNA. The authors' filters were not applied to this entry. This sample holds fewer than 750,000 distinct CDR3 sequences; about 14% were observed only once. The ten largest make up roughly an eighth of the sample.

CDR1 and CDR2, looked up from the germline V gene, are SGHTA and FQGNSA. The junction shows trimming of 5 bases on V and 4 bases on J, plus 15 bases between the germline ends. Inclusive of the bounding cysteine and phenylalanine, the CDR3 is 14 residues long. CDR3 DNA only is kept here, 42 bases in frame from base 1. General conclusions and limits of the study: In validation, the model predicted progression to ophthalmopathy with roughly 70% sensitivity and around 72% specificity, a median of about 6 months before onset. No statistical method was used to set the sample size in advance, and investigators knew the group allocation. Ophthalmopathy was separated from stable hyperthyroidism by a 13 V-J signature model, with approximately 89% sensitivity and 81% to 82% specificity obtained in cross-validation and 80%/75% obtained in testing. Most expanded thyroid clonotypes (frequency above 0.001) were also found in blood, which suggests that blood repertoires may mirror thyroid immune responses.

Input material: blood. The chain joins TRBV7-2 to TRBJ2-7; a weak D assignment points to TRBD1 (5 bases agree). The receptor comes from a woman in her fifties or sixties with Graves' ophthalmopathy. The sequence in DNA is TGTGCCAGCAGCAAACCCGGCAGGGCTTACGAGCAGTACTTC. It is translated as CASSKPGRAYEQYF.